This TCR beta chain was retrieved from a study of T cells in Graves' hyperthyroidism and ophthalmopathy. Researchers amplified the TCR beta CDR3 regions from RNA transcripts. HTBI primers drove first-round RT-PCR of the TCR CDR3. Each CDR3 protein is one row after TCRdb ran MiXCR on the multiplex PCR reads. The profile shows 250,000 to 300,000 distinct CDR3 sequences, around 20% of them singletons. This CDR3 contains 15 residues. The trim removed 2 bases at V and 4 bases at J, leaving 5 bases unmatched. CDR1 MDHEN and CDR2 SYDVKM come from the germline V gene. The chain has TRBV28 and TRBJ1-2; 9 nucleotides match TRBD1. Sequencing was performed on blood. This TCR came from a man aged 45-65 years with Graves' ophthalmopathy. The CDR3 bases are TGTGCCAGCAGTTTAGGGACAGGGACTGGCTATGGCTACACCTTC. This gives the protein CASSLGTGTGYGYTF.